Listed here are 14 T cell receptor beta chains from one sample, sequenced in a study of T cell clusters in autoimmune cytopenias. TRB was amplified from about 270 ng of peripheral blood genomic DNA per sample. TRB rearrangements were amplified by touch-down multiplex PCR with mixed TRB-A/B primers. One entry per CDR3 protein, without DNA, is what TCRdb gives after re-calling the multiplex PCR reads. The listing records some 7,600 distinct CDR3 sequences. The sample was peripheral blood. All receptors come from a human donor with an autoimmune cytopenia or autoimmune hepatitis (not recorded which).

This clonotype counts as medium-sized (0.01 to 0.1%) by frequency. The chain is built from TRBV19 and TRBJ2-7; TCRdb proposes TRBD1, but this gene call is untestable without DNA. CDR1 is LNHDA, CDR2 SQIVND, per germline (reference sequence). The CDR3 has 15 residues. The CDR3 sequence: CASSVRQGAYYEQYF.

The chain carries TRBV20-1 and TRBJ2-3; TCRdb selects TRBD1, and the lack of DNA leaves this call unchecked. Looked up from germline, CDR1 is DFQATT and CDR2 is SNEGSKA (reference sequence). This CDR3 region has 16 residues. The CDR3 reads CSASGVGQGFPDTQYF.

The CDR3 protein is CSDPRQGCNEQFF. This sequence joins TRBV20-1 and TRBJ2-1; no DNA is available, so the TRBD1 call from TCRdb remains unchecked. CDR3 length equals 13 residues. The V gene's germline CDR1 is DFQATT and CDR2 SNEGSKA (reference sequence).

The chain couples TRBV19 to TRBJ1-4; the TCRdb call, TRBD1, lacks DNA for checking. CDR1 and CDR2 from the germline V gene are LNHDA and SQIVND (reference sequence). The CDR3 runs to 14 residues. CDR3 region: CASKDSSRGEKLFF.

The chain joins TRBV7-2 to TRBJ1-2; TCRdb reports TRBD1, a call that lacks DNA to check it against. This CDR3 comprises 15 residues. Per the germline V gene, CDR1 is SGHTA and CDR2 is FQGNSA. This CDR3 is CASSPTTGNYGGYTF.

The chain is built from TRBV11-2 and TRBJ1-2. The germline V gene encodes CDR1 SGHAT and CDR2 FQNNGV. CDR3 length: 14 residues. The CDR3 sequence: CASSLEEGGYGYTF.

This clonotype is deemed medium-sized by its frequency. The V gene is TRBV6-5, the J gene TRBJ1-6; TCRdb's assignment of TRBD1 cannot be checked, as there is no DNA. The CDR3 has 14 amino acids. The germline CDR1 and CDR2 sequences are MNHEY and SVGAGI. The CDR3 loop reads CASRGTSGNSPLHF.

The chain combines TRBV5-1 with TRBJ1-2; TCRdb gives TRBD1 as the D gene, but with no DNA this cannot be confirmed. The CDR3 contains 12 residues. The germline V gene encodes CDR1 SGHRS and CDR2 YFSETQ. CDR3 in amino acids: CASTQSGDGYTF.

The CDR3 loop reads CATNNRGFVDIQYF. The chain combines TRBV10-3 with TRBJ2-4; as DNA is missing, the TRBD1 call by TCRdb cannot be tested. The CDR3 is made up of 14 amino acids. The germline gives CDR1 ENHRY, CDR2 SYGVKD.

This clonotype is labeled medium-sized (0.01 to 0.1%) based on frequency. This chain links TRBV30 with TRBJ1-1. The CDR3 sequence is 13 residues long. Germline CDR1 GTSNPN, CDR2 SVGIG (reference sequence). CDR3 residues: CAWSVLQNTEAFF.

This clonotype is deemed large by its frequency. The CDR3: CATSSVAGETQYF. The V call is TRBV15, the J call TRBJ2-5; TCRdb selects TRBD1, and the lack of DNA leaves this call unchecked. The germline V gene has CDR1 LNHNV and CDR2 YYDKDF (reference sequence). The CDR3 covers 13 residues.

The chain has TRBV5-1 and TRBJ2-3; TCRdb indicates TRBD2, and absent DNA this call remains unverified. The CDR3 is made up of 15 amino acids. Germline lookup yields CDR1 SGHRS and CDR2 YFSETQ. The CDR3 reads CASSSTSGSADTQYF.

This rearrangement joins TRBV7-6 to TRBJ1-1; TCRdb outputs TRBD1, but without DNA this stays unchecked. Germline lookup yields CDR1 SGHVS and CDR2 FNYEAQ. The CDR3 totals 16 residues. CDR3 loop: CASSRGQGFMNTEAFF.

Considering frequency, this clonotype is medium-sized. J is TRBJ1-5 and V is TRBV6-1. This CDR3 has 16 amino acids. Per germline, CDR1 MNHNS and CDR2 SASEGT. The CDR3 reads CASSEDAGIGNQPQHF.